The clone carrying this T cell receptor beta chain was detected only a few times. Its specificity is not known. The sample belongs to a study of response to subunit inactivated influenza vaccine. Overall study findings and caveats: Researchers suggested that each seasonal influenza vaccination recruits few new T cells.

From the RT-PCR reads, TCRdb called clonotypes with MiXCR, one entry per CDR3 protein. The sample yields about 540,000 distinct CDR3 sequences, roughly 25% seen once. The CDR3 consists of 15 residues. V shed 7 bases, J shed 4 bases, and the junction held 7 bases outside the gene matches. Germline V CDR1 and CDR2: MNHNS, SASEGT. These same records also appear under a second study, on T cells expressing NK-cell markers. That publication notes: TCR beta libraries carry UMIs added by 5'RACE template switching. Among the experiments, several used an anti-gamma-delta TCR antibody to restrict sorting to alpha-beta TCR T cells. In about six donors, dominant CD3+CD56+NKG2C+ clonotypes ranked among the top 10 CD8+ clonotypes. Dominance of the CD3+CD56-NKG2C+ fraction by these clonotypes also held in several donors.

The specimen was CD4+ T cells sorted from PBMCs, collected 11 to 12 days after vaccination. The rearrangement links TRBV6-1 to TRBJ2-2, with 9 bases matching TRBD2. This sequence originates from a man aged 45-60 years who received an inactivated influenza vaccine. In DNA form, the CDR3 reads TGTGCCAGCAAAGGGACTAGCCTCAGCACCGGGGAGCTGTTTTTT. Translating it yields CASKGTSLSTGELFF.